A single sample gave rise to the 5 T cell receptor beta chains below, sequenced in a study of sequential checkpoint blockade in melanoma. This sample's treatment: randomized to nivolumab then ipilimumab (arm A) or the reverse (arm B). The repertoire was sequenced with immunoSEQ multiplex PCR; TCRdb's copy has only in-frame clones and lacks some. The data show tens of thousands of clones, about 88% seen once. This specimen consisted of CD8+ T cells sorted from blood (inferred from file names), obtained from a patient given nivolumab and ipilimumab in sequence. These receptors originate from a human donor with melanoma.

The chain uses TRBV13 and TRBJ2-3, with 12 bases lining up with TRBD1. Trimming at V came to 5 bases and at J to 7 bases, leaving 10 bases not matched to a gene. The CDR3 loop spans 16 amino acids. Looked up from germline, CDR1 is PRHDT and CDR2 is FYEKMQ (reference sequence). CDR3 sequence (DNA): TGTGCCAGCAGCACAGGGACAGGGGGCCACACTAATACGCAGTATTTT. Protein: CASSTGTGGHTNTQYF.

The J gene is TRBJ2-1, the V gene TRBV5-6, with TRBD2 identical over 9 bases. The CDR3 is made up of 12 amino acids. Per the germline V gene, CDR1 is SGHDT and CDR2 is YYEEEE. V shed 4 bases, J shed 12 bases, and the junction held 5 bases outside the gene matches. The CDR3 reads CASSLGTSPQFF. The CDR3 coding sequence is TGTGCCAGCAGCCTCGGGACTAGCCCGCAGTTCTTC.

V and J are TRBV2 and TRBJ2-1, with 12 bases aligning to TRBD1. From germline, CDR1 is SNHLY and CDR2 FYNNEI. Trimming took 5 bases from V and 7 from J; bases not matched to a gene: 12. The CDR3 extends over 17 amino acids. CDR3 sequence: CASSRGQGAVFENEQFF. DNA of the CDR3: TGTGCCAGCAGTAGGGGACAGGGGGCCGTGTTTGAGAATGAGCAGTTCTTC.

The chain has TRBV7-9 and TRBJ2-5; D perhaps matches TRBD1 (5 bases). Trimming removed 1 base at V and 4 bases at J, with 13 bases between. The CDR3 is 15 amino acids. CDR1 is SEHNR and CDR2 is FQNEAQ in the germline V gene (reference sequence). CDR3 region: CASSLVGVSPETQYF. The CDR3 DNA reads as TGTGCCAGCAGCTTAGTAGGGGTTAGCCCAGAGACCCAGTACTTC.

The gene calls are TRBV10-3 and TRBJ2-5; 7 bases fit TRBD1. The DNA matches TRBJ2-7 better at its end, which makes the J call doubtful. The CDR3 is made up of 14 amino acids. Germline CDR1 ENHRY, CDR2 SYGVKD. The CDR3 DNA follows: TGTGCCATCAGTGAATGGGACAGCTCCTACGAGCAGTACTTC. Its translation: CAISEWDSSYEQYF.